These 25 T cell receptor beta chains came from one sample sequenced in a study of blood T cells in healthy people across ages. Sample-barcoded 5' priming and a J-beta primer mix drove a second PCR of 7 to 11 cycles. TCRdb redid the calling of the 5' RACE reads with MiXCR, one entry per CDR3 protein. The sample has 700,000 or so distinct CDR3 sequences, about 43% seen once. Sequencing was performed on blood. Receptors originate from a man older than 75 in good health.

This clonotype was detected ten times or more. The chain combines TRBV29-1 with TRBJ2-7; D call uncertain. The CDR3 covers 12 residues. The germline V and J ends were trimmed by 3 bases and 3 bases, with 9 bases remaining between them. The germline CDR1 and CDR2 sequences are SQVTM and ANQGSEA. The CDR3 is CSVEGTNYEQYF. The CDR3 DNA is TGCAGCGTTGAGGGCACGAACTACGAGCAGTACTTC.

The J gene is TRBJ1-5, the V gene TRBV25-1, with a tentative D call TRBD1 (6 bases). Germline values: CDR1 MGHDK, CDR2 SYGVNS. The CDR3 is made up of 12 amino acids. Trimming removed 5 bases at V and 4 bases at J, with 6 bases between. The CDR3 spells CASSQGNQPQHF. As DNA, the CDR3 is TGTGCCAGCAGTCAGGGGAATCAGCCCCAGCATTTT. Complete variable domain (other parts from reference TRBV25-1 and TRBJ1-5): EADIYQTPRYLVIGTGKKITLECSQTMGHDKMYWYQQDPGMELHLIHYSYGVNSTEKGDLSSESTVSRIRTEHFPLTLESARPSHTSQYLCASSQGNQPQHFGDGTRLSIL.

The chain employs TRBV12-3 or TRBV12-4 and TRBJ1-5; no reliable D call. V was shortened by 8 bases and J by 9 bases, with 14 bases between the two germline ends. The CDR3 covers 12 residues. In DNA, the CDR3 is TGTGCCAGCGGGTCAAGGAGGTGGCCCCAGCATTTT. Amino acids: CASGSRRWPQHF.

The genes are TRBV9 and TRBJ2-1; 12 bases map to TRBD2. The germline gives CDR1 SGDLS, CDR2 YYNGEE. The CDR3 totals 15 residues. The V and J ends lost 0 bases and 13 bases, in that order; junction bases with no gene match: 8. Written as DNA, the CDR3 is TGTGCCAGCAGCGTAGGCGCGACTAGCGGGGGACGACAGTTCTTC. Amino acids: CASSVGATSGGRQFF.

This chain's CDR3 is CASSLSSGGLNTGELFF. CDR3 nucleotides: TGCGCCAGCAGCTTGAGTAGCGGGGGGCTGAACACCGGGGAGCTGTTTTTT. The genes are TRBV5-1 and TRBJ2-2; 10 bases line up with TRBD2. Germline values: CDR1 SGHRS, CDR2 YFSETQ. The CDR3 length is 17 residues. V trimming: 1 base; J trimming: 1 base; junction bases outside the gene matches: 4.

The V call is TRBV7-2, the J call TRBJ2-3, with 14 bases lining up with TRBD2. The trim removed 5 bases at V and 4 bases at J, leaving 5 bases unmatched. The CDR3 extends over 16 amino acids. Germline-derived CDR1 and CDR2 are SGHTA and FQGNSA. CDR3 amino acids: CASSVTSGGGSDTQYF. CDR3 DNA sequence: TGTGCCAGCAGCGTGACTAGCGGGGGGGGTTCAGATACGCAGTATTTT.

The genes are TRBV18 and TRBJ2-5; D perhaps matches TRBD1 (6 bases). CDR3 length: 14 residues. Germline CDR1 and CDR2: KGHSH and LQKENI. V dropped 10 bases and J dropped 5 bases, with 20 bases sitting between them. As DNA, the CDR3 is TGTGCCACCCCCCCTCACAGGGTGGTGGAGACCCAGTACTTC. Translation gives CATPPHRVVETQYF.

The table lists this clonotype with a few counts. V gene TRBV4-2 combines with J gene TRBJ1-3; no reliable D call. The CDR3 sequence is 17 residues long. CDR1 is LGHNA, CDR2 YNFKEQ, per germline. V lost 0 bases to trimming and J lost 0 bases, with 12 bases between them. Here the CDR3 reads CASSQDYNSLSGNTIYF. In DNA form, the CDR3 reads TGTGCCAGCAGCCAAGATTATAACAGCCTCTCTGGAAACACCATATATTTT.

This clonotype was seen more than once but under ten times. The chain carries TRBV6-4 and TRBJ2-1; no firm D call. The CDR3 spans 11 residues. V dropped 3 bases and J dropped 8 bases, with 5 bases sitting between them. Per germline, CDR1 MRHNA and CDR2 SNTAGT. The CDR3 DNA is TGTGCCAGCAGTGATGGCGATGAGCAGTTCTTC. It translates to CASSDGDEQFF.

CDR3 in amino acids: CASSRRDPSPPNEKLFF. The CDR3 DNA sequence: TGTGCCAGCAGTCGACGGGATCCGAGCCCTCCGAATGAAAAACTGTTTTTT. The rearrangement joins TRBV6-2 or TRBV6-3 to TRBJ1-4; D is unresolved. The CDR3 loop spans 17 amino acids. V was cut by 5 bases and J by 5 bases, with 21 bases left in between. From germline, CDR1 is MNHEY and CDR2 SVGEGT.

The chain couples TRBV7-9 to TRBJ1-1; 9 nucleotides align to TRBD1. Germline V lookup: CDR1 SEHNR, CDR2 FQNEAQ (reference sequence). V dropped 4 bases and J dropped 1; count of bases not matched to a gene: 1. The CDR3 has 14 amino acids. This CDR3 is CASSSGQGNTEAFF. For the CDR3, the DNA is TGTGCCAGCAGCTCGGGACAGGGGAACACTGAAGCTTTCTTT.

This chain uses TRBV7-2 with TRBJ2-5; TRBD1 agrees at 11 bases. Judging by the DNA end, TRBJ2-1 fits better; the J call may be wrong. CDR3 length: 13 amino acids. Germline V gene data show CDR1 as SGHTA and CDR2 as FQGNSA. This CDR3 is CASSSGQGETQFF. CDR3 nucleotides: TGTGCCAGCAGCTCGGGACAGGGGGAGACCCAGTTCTTC.

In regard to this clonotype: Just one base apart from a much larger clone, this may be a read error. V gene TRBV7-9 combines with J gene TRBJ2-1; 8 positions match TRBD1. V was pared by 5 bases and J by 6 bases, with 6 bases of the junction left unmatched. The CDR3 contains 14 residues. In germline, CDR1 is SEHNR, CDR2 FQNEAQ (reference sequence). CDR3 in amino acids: CASSGGQAANEQFF. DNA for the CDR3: TGTGCCAGCAGCGGGGGACAGGCCGCCAATGAGCAGTTCTTC.

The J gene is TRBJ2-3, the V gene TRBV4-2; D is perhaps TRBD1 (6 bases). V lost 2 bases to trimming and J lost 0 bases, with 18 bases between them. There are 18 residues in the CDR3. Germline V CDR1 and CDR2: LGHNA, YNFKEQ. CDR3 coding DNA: TGTGCCAGCAGCCAAAAGGTCGGGCCAGGGGCTAGCACAGATACGCAGTATTTT. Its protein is CASSQKVGPGASTDTQYF.

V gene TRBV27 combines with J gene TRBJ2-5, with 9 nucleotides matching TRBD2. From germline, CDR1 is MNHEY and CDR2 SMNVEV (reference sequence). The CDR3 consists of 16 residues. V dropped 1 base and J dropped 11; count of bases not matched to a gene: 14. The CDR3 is CASSLYKVAGVGEQYF. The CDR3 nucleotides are TGTGCCAGCAGTTTATATAAGGTAGCGGGAGTAGGTGAGCAGTACTTC.

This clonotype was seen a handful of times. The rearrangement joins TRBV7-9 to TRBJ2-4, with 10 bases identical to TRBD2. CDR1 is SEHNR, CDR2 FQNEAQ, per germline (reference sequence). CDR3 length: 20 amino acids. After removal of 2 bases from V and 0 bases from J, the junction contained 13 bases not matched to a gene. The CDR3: CASSLNSGGPIPLAKNIQYF. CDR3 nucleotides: TGTGCCAGCAGCTTAAATAGCGGGGGGCCCATCCCGCTAGCCAAAAACATTCAGTACTTC.

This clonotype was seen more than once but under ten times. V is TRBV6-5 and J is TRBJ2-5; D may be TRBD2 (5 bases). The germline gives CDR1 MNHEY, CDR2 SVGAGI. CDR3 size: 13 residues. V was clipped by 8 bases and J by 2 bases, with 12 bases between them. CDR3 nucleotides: TGTGCCAGCGGCCGGGAAAAACAAGAGACCCAGTACTTC. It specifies CASGREKQETQYF.

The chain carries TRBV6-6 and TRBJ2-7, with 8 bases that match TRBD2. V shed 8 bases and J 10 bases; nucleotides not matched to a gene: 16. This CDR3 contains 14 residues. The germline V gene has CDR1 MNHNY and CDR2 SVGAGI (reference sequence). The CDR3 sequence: CASCREGKQEAQYF. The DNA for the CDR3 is TGTGCCAGCTGCCGGGAGGGGAAGCAAGAGGCCCAGTACTTC.

CDR3 DNA sequence: TGTGCCACCAGCAGACGAGCGGGAGTTAGGCAAGAGACCCAGTACTTC. Its protein is CATSRRAGVRQETQYF. The V call is TRBV15, the J call TRBJ2-5, with 8 bases aligning to TRBD2. Germline lookup yields CDR1 LNHNV and CDR2 YYDKDF (reference sequence). V was clipped by 2 bases and J by 2 bases; unmatched bases: 7. This CDR3 comprises 16 residues.

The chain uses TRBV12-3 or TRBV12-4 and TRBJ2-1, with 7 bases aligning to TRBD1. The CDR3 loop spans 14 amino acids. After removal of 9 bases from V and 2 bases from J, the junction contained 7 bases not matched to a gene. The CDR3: CASETGAPYNEQFF. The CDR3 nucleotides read TGTGCCAGTGAAACAGGGGCCCCCTACAATGAGCAGTTCTTC.

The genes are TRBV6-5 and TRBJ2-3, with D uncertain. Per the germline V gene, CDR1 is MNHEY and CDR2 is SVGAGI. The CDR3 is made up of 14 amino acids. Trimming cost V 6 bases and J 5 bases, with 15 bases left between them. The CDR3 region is CASRRRRLGDTQYF. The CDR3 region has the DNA TGTGCCAGCAGACGTAGAAGGTTAGGAGATACGCAGTATTTT.

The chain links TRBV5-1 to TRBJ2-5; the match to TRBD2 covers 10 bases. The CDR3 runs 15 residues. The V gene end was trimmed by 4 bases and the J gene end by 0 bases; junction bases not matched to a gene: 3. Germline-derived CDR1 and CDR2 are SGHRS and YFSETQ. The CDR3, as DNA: TGCGCCAGCAGCCGTAGCGGGGGGCACCAAGAGACCCAGTACTTC. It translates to CASSRSGGHQETQYF. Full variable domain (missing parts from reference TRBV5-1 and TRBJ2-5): KAGVTQTPRYLIKTRGQQVTLSCSPISGHRSVSWYQQTPGQGLQFLFEYFSETQRNKGNFPGRFSGRQFSNSRSEMNVSTLELGDSALYLCASSRSGGHQETQYFGPGTRLLVL.

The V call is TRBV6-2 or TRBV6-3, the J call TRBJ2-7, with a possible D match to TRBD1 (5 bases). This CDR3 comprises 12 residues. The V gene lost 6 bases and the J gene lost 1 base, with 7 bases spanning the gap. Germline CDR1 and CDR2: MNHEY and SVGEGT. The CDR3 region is CASRGVSYEQYF. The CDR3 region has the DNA TGTGCCAGCAGAGGGGTTTCCTACGAGCAGTACTTC.

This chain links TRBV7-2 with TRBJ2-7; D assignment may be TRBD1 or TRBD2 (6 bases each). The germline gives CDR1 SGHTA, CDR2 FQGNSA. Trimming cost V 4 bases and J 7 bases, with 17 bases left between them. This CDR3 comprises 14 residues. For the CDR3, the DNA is TGTGCCAGCAGCTCGGGGGCAGGTTTCGGGGAGCAGTACTTC. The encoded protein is CASSSGAGFGEQYF.

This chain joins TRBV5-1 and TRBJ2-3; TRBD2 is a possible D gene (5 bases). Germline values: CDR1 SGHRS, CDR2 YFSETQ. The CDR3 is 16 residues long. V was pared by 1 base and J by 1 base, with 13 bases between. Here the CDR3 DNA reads TGCGCCAGCAGCTTGAGGACTGGGGTCGGCACAGATACGCAGTATTTT. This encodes CASSLRTGVGTDTQYF. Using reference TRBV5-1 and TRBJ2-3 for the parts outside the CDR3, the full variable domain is KAGVTQTPRYLIKTRGQQVTLSCSPISGHRSVSWYQQTPGQGLQFLFEYFSETQRNKGNFPGRFSGRQFSNSRSEMNVSTLELGDSALYLCASSLRTGVGTDTQYFGPGTRLTVL.